This T cell receptor beta chain was found in a study of cytomegalovirus exposure and HLA in healthy donors. The CDR3 has 14 residues. Per germline, CDR1 MNHEY and CDR2 SMNVEV (reference sequence). V was trimmed by 4 bases and J by 6 bases, leaving 13 bases between them. A multiplex PCR was run with 60 Vbeta primers and 13 Jbeta primers. Assay used: immunoSEQ multiplex PCR; TCRdb lists only in-frame clones, some missing. The sample has about 100,000 clones, roughly three fifths seen once. Study-level results: While the bulk of TCR sequences proved rare, some public TCRs turned up in many donors. Among the CMV-associated chains, a few were confirmed in vitro as specific for CMV antigens. Based on reports, TCR beta sequences accurately predicted HLA-A and HLA-B alleles for most subjects. The study labeled more than 150 TCR beta chains cytomegalovirus-associated.

Details on this clone: No antigen is known for it.

Sequencing was done on a sample of PBMCs. The V and J genes are TRBV27 and TRBJ2-1; D possibly corresponds to TRBD2 (5 bases). The sequence was obtained from a human donor in good health. CDR3 bases: TGTGCCAGCAGTTGGGCCGGAGAGGGCAATGAGCAGTTCTTC. It encodes CASSWAGEGNEQFF.